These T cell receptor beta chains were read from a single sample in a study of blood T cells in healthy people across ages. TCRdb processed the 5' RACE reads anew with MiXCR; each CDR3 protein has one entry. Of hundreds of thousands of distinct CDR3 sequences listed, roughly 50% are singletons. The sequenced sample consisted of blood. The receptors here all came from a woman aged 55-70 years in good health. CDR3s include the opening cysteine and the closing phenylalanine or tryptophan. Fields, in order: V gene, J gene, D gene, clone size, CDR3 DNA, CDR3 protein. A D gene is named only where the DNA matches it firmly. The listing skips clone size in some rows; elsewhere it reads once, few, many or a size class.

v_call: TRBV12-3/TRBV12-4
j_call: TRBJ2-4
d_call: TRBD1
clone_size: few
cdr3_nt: TGTGCCAGCGGCCAGGGGGCTTCCAAAAACATTCAGTACTTC
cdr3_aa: CASGQGASKNIQYF

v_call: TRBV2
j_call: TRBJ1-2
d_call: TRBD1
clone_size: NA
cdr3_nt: TGTGCCAGCAACGGACAGGGGAATGGCTACACCTTC
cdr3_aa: CASNGQGNGYTF

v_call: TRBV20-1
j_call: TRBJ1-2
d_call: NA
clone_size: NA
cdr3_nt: TGCAGTGCTAGAGATAGTAGTAAAGGTGGCTACACCTTC
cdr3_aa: CSARDSSKGGYTF

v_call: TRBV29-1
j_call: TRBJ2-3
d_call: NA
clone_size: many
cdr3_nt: TGCAGCGTTCTCCAGGGCACAGATACGCAGTATTTT
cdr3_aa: CSVLQGTDTQYF

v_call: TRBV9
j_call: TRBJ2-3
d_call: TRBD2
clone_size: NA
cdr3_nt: TGTGCCAGCAGCGTAGGCGGGAGAATCACAGATACGCAGTATTTT
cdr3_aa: CASSVGGRITDTQYF

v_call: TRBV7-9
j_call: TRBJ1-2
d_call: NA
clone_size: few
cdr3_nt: TGTGCCAGCAGCTTAGGCAGCTTTGGTGGCTACACCTTC
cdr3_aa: CASSLGSFGGYTF

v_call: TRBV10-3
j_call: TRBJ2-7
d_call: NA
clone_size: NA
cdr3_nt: TGTGCCATCAGTGACTACAATGAGCAGTACTTC
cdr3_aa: CAISDYNEQYF

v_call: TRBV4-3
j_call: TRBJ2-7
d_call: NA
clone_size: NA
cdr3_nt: TGCGCCAGCAGCCAGAGCGACCGACTACTCTACGAGCAGTACTTC
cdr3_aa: CASSQSDRLLYEQYF

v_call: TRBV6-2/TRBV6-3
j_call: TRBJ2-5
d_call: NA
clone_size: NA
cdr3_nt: TGTGCCAGCAAGTTCTCACGGAGACTATCACAAGAGACCCAGTACTTC
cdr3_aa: CASKFSRRLSQETQYF

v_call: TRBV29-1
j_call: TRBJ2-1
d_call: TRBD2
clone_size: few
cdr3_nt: TGCAGCGGACGGACTAGTACCGGTGAGCAGTTCTTC
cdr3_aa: CSGRTSTGEQFF

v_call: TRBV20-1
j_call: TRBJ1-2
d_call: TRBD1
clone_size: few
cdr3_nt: TGCAGTGCTTTACAGGGGGGGATCTATGGCTACACCTTC
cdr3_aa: CSALQGGIYGYTF

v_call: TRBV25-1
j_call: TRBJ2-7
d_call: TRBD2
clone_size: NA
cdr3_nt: TGTGCCAGCAGTGATGCCCGGGGACTAGCGGGAGGCTACGAGCAGTACTTC
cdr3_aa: CASSDARGLAGGYEQYF

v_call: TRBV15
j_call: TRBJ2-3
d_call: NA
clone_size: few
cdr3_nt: TGTGCCACCAGCAGAGGGACCGCAGATACGCAGTATTTT
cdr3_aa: CATSRGTADTQYF

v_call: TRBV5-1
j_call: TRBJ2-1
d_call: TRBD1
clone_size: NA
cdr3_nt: TGCGCCAGCAGCTTGGCCGGGACAGGGAACTACAATGAGCAGTTCTTC
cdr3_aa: CASSLAGTGNYNEQFF

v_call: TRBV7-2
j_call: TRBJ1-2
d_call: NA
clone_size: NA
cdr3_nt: TGTGCCAGCAGCCTCTCCCCTACGACAGCTAACTATGGCTACACCTTC
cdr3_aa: CASSLSPTTANYGYTF

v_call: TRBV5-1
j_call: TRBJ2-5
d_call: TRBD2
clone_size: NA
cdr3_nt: TGCGCCAGCAGGAACCTAGCGGGAGTCCAAGAGACCCAGTACTTC
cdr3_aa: CASRNLAGVQETQYF

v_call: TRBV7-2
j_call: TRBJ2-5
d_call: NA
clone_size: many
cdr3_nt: TGTGCCAGCAGGACGAGAGAGACCCAGTACTTC
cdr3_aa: CASRTRETQYF

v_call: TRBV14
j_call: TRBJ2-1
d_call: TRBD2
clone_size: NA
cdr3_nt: TGTGCCAGCAGCCAAGATAACCTAGCGGGACAATACAATGAGCAGTTCTTC
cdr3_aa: CASSQDNLAGQYNEQFF

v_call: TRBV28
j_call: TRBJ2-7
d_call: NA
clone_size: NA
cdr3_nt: TGTGCCAGCAGTCCAGGCGGATACTCCTACGAGCAGTACTTC
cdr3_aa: CASSPGGYSYEQYF

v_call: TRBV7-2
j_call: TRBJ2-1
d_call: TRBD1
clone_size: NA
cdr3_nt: TGTGCCAGCACCGAACAGGGGGGCTCCTACAATGAGCAGTTCTTC
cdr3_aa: CASTEQGGSYNEQFF

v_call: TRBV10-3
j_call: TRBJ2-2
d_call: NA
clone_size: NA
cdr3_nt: TGTGCCATCAGTGATAGGGACGGACCCCATCCGAACACCGGGGAGCTGTTTTTT
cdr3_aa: CAISDRDGPHPNTGELFF

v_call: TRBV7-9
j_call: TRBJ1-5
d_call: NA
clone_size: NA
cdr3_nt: TGTGCCAGCAGCTCCGGCTTGGACCCAAATCTACCCCAGCATTTT
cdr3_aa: CASSSGLDPNLPQHF

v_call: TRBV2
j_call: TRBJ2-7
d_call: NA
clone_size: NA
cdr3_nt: TGTGCCGGCAGTCCTGGGTTGGGGGACGGGGGCCAGTACTTC
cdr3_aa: CAGSPGLGDGGQYF

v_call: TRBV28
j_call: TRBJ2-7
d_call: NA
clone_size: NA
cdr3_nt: TGTGCCAACAGCAAGGCAGGGAGTAATACGGGAGTCAGGGGGTACTCCTACGAGCAGTACTTC
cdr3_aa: CANSKAGSNTGVRGYSYEQYF

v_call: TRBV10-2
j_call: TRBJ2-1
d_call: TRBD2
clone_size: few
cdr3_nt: TGCGCCAGCAGGAGGCGGGAGTACAATGAGCAGTTCTTC
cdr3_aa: CASRRREYNEQFF

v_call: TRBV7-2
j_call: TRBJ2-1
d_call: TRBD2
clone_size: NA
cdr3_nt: TGTGCCAGCAGCCTAAGGGCTAGCGGGTTGCGAGAGACCCAGTTCTTC
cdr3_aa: CASSLRASGLRETQFF

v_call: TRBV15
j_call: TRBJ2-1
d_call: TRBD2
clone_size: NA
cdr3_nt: TGTGCCACCATTAGCGGGAGGGCCCTCTCCTACAATGAGCAGTTCTTC
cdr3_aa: CATISGRALSYNEQFF

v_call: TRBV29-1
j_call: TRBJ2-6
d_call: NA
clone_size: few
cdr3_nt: TGCAGCGTTGTCCCGCGAGGACAGCCATCTGGGGCCAACGTCCTGACTTTC
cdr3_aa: CSVVPRGQPSGANVLTF

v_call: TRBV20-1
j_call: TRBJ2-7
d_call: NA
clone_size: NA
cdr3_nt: TGCAGTGGAGTCCGGCAGGGGAGATCGGAGCAGTACTTC
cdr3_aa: CSGVRQGRSEQYF

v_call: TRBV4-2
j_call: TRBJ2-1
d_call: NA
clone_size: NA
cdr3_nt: TGTGCCAGCAGCCAAGCGGGACCCGACAATGAGCAGTTCTTC
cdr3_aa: CASSQAGPDNEQFF

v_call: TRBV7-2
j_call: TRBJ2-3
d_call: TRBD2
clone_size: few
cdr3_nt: TGTGCCAGCAGCACCCAAATAGCGGGCTTCGTGTCAGATACGCAGTATTTT
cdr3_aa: CASSTQIAGFVSDTQYF

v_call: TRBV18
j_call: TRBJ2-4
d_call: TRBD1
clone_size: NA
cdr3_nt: TGTGCCAGCTCACCCGGACAGGGGGAGCAGTACTTC
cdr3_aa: CASSPGQGEQYF

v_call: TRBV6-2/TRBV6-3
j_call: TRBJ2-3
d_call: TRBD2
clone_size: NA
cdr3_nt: TGTGCCAGCAGCCCGGGCGGCCGGGGGGTATTTACGCAGTATTTT
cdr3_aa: CASSPGGRGVFTQYF

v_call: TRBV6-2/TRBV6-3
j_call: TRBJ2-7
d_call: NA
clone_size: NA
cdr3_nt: TGTGCCAGCAGTTACTCGATGGCGGCAGGGTTCACCTCCTACGAGCAGTACTTC
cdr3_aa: CASSYSMAAGFTSYEQYF

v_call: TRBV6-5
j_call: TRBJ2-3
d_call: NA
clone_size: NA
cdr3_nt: TGTGCCAGCAGCCCAAACTTTGATCAGAGTACGCAGTATTTT
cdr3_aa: CASSPNFDQSTQYF

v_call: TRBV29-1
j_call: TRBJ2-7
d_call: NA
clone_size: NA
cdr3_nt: TGCAGCGCCGGGGCCACTGCGGGTGAGCAGTACTTC
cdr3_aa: CSAGATAGEQYF

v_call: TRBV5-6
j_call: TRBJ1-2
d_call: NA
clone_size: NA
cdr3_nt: TGTGCTAGCAGCTTGGGGGGCCTACAGGGTAGCCAGGGTTATGGCTACACCTTC
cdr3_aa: CASSLGGLQGSQGYGYTF

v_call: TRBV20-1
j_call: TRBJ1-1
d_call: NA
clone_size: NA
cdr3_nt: TGCAGTGCTAGAGATCTCAAGGCAGGGGTGACTGAAGCTTTCTTT
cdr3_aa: CSARDLKAGVTEAFF

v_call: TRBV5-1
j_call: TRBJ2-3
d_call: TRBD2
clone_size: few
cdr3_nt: TGCGCCAGCAGCCCAGGACTAGCGGGAGACACAGATACGCAGTATTTT
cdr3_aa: CASSPGLAGDTDTQYF

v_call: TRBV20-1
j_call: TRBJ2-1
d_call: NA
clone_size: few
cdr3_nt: TGCAGTGCTAGAGATGTTAGGGGACGGGTTGAGTTCTTC
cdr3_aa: CSARDVRGRVEFF

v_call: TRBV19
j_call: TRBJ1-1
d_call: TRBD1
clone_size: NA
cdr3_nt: TGTGCCAGTCTGAACAGGGGGCTCGGGAACACTGAAGCTTTCTTT
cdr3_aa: CASLNRGLGNTEAFF

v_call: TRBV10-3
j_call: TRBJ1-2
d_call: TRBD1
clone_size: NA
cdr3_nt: TGTGCCATCACTCGGACAGGGGGTGGCTATGGCTACACCTTC
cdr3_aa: CAITRTGGGYGYTF

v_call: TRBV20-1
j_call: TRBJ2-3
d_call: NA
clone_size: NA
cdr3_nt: TGCAGTGCTAATAGACAGGGAGGCTTGGCAGATACGCAGTATTTT
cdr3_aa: CSANRQGGLADTQYF

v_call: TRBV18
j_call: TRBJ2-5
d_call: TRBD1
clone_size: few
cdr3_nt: TGTGCCAGCTCACCACCGGACAGGGGGCTTGAGACCCAGTACTTC
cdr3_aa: CASSPPDRGLETQYF